The clone carrying this T cell receptor beta chain was counted ten times or more. The antigen remains undetermined. One entry per CDR3 protein results from TCRdb running MiXCR on the 5' RACE reads. The table shows roughly 480,000 distinct CDR3 sequences, with roughly a quarter occurring only once. The CDR3 length is 16 residues. Per the germline V gene, CDR1 is DFQATT and CDR2 is SNEGSKA (reference sequence). V was cut by 2 bases and J by 7 bases, with 21 bases left in between. The data belong to a study of identical twins. Points from the study as a whole: Analyses based on zero insertions could be partly confounded by invariant MAIT and iNKT cells.

A further study also used this sample, focusing on T cells expressing NK-cell markers.

The clonotype comes from a woman in her late teens or twenties in good health. Sample: CD4+ T cells sorted from blood. The chain carries TRBV20-1 and TRBJ2-1; D is possibly TRBD1 (7 bases). In DNA, the CDR3 is TGCAGTGCTAGACTTGCGGGCGACAGGGAGGCGAATGAGCAGTTCTTC. Translated, it gives CSARLAGDREANEQFF.